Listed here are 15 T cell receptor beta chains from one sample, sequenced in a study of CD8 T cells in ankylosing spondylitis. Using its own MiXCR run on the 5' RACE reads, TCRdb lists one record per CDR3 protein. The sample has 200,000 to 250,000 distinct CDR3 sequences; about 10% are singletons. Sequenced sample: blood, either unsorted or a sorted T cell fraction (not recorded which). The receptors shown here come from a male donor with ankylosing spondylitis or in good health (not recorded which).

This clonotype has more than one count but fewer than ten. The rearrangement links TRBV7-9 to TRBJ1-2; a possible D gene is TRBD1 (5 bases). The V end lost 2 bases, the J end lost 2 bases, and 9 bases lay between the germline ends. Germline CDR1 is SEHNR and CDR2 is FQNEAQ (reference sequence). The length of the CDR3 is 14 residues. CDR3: CASSLPTDNYGYTF. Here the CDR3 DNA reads TGTGCCAGCAGCTTACCGACAGACAACTATGGCTACACCTTC.

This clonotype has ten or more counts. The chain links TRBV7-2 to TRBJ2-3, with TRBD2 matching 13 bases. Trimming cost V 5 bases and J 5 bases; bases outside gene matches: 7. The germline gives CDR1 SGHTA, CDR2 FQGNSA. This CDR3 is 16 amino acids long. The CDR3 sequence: CASSPTSGGAGDTQYF. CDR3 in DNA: TGTGCCAGCAGCCCCACTAGCGGGGGGGCAGGAGATACGCAGTATTTT.

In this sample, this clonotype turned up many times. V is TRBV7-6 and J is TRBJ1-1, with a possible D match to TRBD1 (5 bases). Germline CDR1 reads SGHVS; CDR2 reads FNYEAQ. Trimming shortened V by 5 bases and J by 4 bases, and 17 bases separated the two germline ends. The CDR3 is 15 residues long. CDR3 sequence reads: CASSTDTQGGTEAFF. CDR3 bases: TGTGCCAGCAGCACCGACACCCAGGGTGGCACTGAAGCTTTCTTT.

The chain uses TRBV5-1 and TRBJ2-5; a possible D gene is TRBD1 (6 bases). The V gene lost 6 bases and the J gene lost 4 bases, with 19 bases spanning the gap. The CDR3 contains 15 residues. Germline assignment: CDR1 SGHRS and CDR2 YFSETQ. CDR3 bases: TGCGCCAGCAACCAAGGGGGTAGTAACGGAGAGACCCAGTACTTC. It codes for CASNQGGSNGETQYF.

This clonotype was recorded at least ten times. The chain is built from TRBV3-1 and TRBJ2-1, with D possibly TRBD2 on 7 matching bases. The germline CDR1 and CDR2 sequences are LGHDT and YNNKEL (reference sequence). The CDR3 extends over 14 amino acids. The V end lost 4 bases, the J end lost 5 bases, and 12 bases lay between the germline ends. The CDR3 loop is CASSRGGRNNEQFF. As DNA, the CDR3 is TGTGCCAGCAGCCGGGGGGGCAGAAACAATGAGCAGTTCTTC.

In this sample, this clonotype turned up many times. The CDR3 DNA reads as TGTGCCAGCAGTTCAAACCCGGAGACCCAGTACTTC. It specifies CASSSNPETQYF. The chain joins TRBV28 to TRBJ2-5; D remains ambiguous. The CDR3 length is 12 residues. The V gene lost 4 bases and the J gene lost 5 bases, with 8 bases spanning the gap. Germline-derived CDR1 and CDR2 are MDHEN and SYDVKM.

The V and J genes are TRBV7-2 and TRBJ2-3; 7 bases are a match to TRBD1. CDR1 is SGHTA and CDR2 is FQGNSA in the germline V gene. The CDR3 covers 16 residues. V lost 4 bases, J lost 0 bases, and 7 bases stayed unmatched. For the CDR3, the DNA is TGTGCCAGCAGCTCCGGGACAGCAAAGAGCACAGATACGCAGTATTTT. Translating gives CASSSGTAKSTDTQYF.

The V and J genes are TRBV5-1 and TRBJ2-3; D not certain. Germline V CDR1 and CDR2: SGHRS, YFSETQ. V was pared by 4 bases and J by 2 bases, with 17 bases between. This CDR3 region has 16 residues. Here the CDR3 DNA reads TGCGCCAGCAGCCAGACCCGACCCGATAACACAGATACGCAGTATTTT. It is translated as CASSQTRPDNTDTQYF.

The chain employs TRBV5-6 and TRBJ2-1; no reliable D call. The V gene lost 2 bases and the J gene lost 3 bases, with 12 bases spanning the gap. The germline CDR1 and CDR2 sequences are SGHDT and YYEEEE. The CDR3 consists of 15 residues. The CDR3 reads CASSFKILGYNEQFF. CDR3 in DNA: TGTGCCAGCAGCTTCAAGATCCTTGGCTACAATGAGCAGTTCTTC. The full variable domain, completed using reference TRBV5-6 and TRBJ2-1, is DAGVTQSPTHLIKTRGQQVTLRCSPKSGHDTVSWYQQALGQGPQFIFQYYEEEERQRGNFPDRFSGHQFPNYSSELNVNALLLGDSALYLCASSFKILGYNEQFFGPGTRLTVL.

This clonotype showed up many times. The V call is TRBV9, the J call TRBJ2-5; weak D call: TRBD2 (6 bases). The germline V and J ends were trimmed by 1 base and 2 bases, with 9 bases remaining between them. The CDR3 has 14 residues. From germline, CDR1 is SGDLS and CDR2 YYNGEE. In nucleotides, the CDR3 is TGTGCCAGCAGCGTATACGGGGGACAAGAGACCCAGTACTTC. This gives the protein CASSVYGGQETQYF.

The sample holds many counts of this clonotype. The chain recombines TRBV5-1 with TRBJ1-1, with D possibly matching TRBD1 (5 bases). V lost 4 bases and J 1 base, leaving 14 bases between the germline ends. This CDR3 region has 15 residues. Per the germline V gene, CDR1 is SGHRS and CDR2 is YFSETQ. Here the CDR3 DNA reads TGCGCCAGCAGCCGCACCCAGGGCTGGAACACTGAAGCTTTCTTT. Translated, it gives CASSRTQGWNTEAFF.

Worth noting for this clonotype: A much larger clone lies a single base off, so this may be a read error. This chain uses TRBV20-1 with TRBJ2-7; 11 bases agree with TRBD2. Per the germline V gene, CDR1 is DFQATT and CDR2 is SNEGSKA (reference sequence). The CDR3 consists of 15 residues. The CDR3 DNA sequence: TGCTGTGCTAGAGATATAGCGGGGGGGCCCGGCGAGCAGTACTTC. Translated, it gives CCARDIAGGPGEQYF.

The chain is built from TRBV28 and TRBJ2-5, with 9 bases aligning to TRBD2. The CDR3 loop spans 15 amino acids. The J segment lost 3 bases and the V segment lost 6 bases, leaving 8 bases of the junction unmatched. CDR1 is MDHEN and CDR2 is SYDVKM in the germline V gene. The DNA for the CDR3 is TGTGCCAGCAGCTTTGCGACTAGCGGAAAAGAGACCCAGTACTTC. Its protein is CASSFATSGKETQYF.

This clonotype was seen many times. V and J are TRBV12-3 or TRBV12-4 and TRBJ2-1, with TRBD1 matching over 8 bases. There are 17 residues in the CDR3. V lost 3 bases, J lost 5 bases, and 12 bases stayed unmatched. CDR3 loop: CASSFHLGQGMNNEQFF. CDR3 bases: TGTGCCAGCAGTTTTCATCTCGGACAGGGAATGAACAATGAGCAGTTCTTC.

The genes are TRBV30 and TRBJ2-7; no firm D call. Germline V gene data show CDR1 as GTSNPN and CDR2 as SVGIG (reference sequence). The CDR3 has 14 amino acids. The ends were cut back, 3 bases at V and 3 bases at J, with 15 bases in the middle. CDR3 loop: CAWRPGALLYEQYF. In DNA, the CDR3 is TGTGCCTGGAGACCGGGCGCGCTCCTCTACGAGCAGTACTTC.